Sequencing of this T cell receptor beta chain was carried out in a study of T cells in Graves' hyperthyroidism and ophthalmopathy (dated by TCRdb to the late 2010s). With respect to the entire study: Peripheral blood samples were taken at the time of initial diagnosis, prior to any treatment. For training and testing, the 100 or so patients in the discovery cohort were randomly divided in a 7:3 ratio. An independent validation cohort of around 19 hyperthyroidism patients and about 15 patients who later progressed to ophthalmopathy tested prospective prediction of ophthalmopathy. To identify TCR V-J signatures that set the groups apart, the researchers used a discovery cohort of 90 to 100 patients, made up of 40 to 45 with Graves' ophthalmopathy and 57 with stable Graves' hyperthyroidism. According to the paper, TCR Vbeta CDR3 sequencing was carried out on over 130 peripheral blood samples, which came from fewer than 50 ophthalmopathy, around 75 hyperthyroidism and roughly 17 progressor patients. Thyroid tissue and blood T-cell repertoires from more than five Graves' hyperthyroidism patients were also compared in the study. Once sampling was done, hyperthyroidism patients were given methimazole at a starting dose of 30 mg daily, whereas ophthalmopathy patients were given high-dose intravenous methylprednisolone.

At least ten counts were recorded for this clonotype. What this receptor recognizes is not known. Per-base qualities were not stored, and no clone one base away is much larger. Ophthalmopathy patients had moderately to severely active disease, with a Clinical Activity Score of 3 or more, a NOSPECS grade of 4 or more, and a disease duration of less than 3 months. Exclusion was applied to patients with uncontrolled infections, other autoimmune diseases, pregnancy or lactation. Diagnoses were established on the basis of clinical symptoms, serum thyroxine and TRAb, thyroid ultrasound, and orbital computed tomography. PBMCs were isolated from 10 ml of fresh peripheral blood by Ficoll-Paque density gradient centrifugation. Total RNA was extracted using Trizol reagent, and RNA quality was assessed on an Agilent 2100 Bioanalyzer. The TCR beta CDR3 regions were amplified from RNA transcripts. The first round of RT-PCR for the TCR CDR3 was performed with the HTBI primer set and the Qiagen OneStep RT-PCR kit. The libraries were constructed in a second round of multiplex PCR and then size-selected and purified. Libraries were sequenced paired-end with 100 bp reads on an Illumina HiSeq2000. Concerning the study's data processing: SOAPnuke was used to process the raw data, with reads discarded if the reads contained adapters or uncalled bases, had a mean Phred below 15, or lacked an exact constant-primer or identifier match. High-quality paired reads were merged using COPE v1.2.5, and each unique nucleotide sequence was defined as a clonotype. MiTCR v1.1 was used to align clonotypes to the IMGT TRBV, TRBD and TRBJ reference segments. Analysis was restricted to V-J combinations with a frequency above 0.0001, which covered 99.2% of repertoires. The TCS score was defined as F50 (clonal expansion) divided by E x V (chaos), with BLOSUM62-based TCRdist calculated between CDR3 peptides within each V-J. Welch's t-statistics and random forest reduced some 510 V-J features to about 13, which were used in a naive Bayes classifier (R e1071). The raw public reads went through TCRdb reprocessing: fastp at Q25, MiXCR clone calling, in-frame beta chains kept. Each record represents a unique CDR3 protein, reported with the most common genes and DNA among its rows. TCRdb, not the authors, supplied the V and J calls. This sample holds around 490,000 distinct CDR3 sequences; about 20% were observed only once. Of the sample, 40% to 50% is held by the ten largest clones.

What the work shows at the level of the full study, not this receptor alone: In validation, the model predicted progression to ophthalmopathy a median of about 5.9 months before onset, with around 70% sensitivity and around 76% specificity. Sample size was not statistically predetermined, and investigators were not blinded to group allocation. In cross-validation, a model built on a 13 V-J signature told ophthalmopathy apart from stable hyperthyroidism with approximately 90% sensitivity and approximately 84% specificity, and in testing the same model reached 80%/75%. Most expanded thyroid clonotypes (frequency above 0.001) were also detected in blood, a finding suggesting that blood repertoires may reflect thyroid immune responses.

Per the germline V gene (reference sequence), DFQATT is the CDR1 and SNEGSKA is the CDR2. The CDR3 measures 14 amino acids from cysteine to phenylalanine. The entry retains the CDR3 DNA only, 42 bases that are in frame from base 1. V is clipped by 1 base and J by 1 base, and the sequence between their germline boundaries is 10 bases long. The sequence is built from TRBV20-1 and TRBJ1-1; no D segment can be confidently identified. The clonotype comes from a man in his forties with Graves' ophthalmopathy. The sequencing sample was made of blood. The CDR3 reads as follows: CSARGTPANTEAFF. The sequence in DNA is TGCAGTGCTAGAGGGACTCCCGCGAACACTGAAGCTTTCTTT.